This T cell receptor beta chain is from a study of blood T cell repertoires in COVID-19. Overall study: Italy, Spain and the United States were the sources of the convalescent and acute COVID-19 samples. The cDNA or gDNA used as material had been derived from T cells, B-cell-depleted T cells, or PBMCs.

Study processing details: It was from reference gene primer amplification that nucleated cell counts were estimated. Generated by immunoSEQ multiplex PCR, the TCRdb table keeps only in-frame clones and is missing some. V and J calls and clone size come straight from that table; D and trimming were deduced from the DNA. The top ten hold approximately 3.5% of the sample, which has 59,000 or so clones, around 80% seen once. The CDR3 is 15 residues long. With V trimmed by 3 bases and J by 10 bases, 8 bases remained unmatched. From germline, CDR1 is LGHNA and CDR2 YSLEER. The gene calls are TRBV4-3 and TRBJ1-6; TRBD1 matches at 8 bases. Sequenced sample: peripheral blood. The receptor's source is a man in his sixties with acute or convalescent COVID-19. The DNA for the CDR3 is TGCGCCAGCAGCCAGTTAGACAGGGGTGGATCACCCCTCCACTTT. This translates into CASSQLDRGGSPLHF.